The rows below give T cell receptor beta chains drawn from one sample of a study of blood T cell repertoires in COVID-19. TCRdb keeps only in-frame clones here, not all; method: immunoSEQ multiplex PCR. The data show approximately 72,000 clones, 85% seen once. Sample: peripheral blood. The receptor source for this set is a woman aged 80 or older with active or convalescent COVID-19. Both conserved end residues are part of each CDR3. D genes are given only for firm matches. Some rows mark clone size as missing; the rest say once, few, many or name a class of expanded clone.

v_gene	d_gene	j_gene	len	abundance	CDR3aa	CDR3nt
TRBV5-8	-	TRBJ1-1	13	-	CASSLYGGTEAFF	TGTGCCAGCAGCTTGTACGGGGGCACTGAAGCTTTCTTT
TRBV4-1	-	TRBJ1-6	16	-	CASSQEEGRKNSPLHF	TGCGCCAGCAGCCAAGAAGAGGGGAGGAAAAATTCACCCCTCCACTTT
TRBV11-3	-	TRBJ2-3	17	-	CASSRGTGTASTDTQYF	TGTGCCAGCAGCCGCGGGACCGGGACAGCTAGCACAGATACGCAGTATTTT
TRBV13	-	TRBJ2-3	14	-	CASSSTPRGDTQYF	TGTGCCAGCAGCTCCACTCCCCGTGGAGATACGCAGTATTTT
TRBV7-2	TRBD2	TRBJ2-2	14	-	CASSPGGATGELFF	TGTGCCAGCAGCCCCGGGGGGGCTACCGGGGAGCTGTTTTTT
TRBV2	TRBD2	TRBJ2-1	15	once	CASNLAGIPYNEQFF	TGTGCCAGCAACCTAGCGGGGATCCCCTACAATGAGCAGTTCTTC
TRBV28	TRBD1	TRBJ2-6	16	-	CASGVQGAYGANVLTF	TGTGCCAGCGGGGTGCAGGGGGCATACGGGGCCAACGTCCTGACTTTC
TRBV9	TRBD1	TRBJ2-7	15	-	CASRSRRDSTYEQYF	TGTGCCAGCAGGTCTCGCCGGGACAGCACCTACGAGCAGTACTTC
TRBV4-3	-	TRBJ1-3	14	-	CASSQDHNGNTIYF	TGCGCCAGCAGCCAAGATCACAATGGAAACACCATATATTTT
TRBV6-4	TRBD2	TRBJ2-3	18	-	CASSDGGSGVLNTDTQYF	TGTGCCAGCAGTGACGGTGGTAGCGGGGTTCTCAACACAGATACGCAGTATTTT
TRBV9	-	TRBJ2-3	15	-	CATARRGTPTDTQYF	TGTGCCACCGCACGTCGGGGGACCCCCACAGATACGCAGTATTTT
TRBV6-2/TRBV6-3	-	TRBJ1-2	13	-	CASSYRTDYGYTF	TGTGCCAGCAGTTATAGGACAGACTATGGCTACACCTTC
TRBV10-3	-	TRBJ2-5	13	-	CAIRQGIQETQYF	TGTGCCATCAGACAGGGCATCCAAGAGACCCAGTACTTC
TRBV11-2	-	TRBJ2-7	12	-	CASNGGPYEQYF	TGTGCCAGCAACGGGGGTCCCTACGAGCAGTACTTC
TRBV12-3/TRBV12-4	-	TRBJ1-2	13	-	CASSLSGIYGYTF	TGTGCCAGCAGTTTGTCCGGGATCTATGGCTACACCTTC
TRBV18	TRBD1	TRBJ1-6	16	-	CASSPRTGEDNSPLHF	TGTGCCAGCTCACCCCGAACAGGGGAAGATAATTCACCCCTCCACTTT
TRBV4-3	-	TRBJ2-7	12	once	CASSQSGHEQYF	TGCGCCAGCAGCCAATCAGGCCACGAGCAGTACTTC
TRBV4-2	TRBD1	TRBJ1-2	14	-	CASSQLTGPNGYTF	TGTGCCAGCAGCCAGCTGACAGGGCCGAACGGCTACACCTTC
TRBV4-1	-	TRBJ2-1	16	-	CASSHFRGAEKNEQFF	TGCGCCAGCAGCCATTTCCGGGGGGCGGAGAAGAATGAGCAGTTCTTC
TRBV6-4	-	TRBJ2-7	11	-	CASSDAGEQYF	TGTGCCAGCAGTGACGCAGGTGAGCAGTACTTC
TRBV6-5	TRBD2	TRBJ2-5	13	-	CASITSGVETQYF	TGTGCCAGCATCACCAGCGGGGTAGAGACCCAGTACTTC
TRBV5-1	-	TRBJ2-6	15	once	CASSATVSGANVLTF	TGCGCCAGCAGCGCGACAGTCTCTGGGGCCAACGTCCTGACTTTC
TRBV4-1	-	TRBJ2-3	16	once	CASSQEVELSTDTQYF	TGCGCCAGCAGCCAAGAGGTTGAACTTAGCACAGATACGCAGTATTTT
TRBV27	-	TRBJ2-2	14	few	CASSEAGNTGELFF	TGTGCCAGCTCCGAGGCGGGGAACACCGGGGAGCTGTTTTTT
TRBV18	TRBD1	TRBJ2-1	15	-	CASSPSGTGAHEQFF	TGTGCCAGCTCACCTTCCGGGACAGGGGCCCATGAGCAGTTCTTC
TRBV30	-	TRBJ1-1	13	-	CAWSVSRGTEAFF	TGTGCCTGGAGTGTTTCCAGGGGCACTGAAGCTTTCTTT
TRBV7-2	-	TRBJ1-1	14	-	CASSLQGMNTEAFF	TGTGCCAGCAGCTTACAGGGGATGAACACTGAAGCTTTCTTT
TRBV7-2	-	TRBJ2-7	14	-	CASSLSWGPSEQYF	TGTGCCAGCAGCTTATCTTGGGGCCCGAGCGAGCAGTACTTC
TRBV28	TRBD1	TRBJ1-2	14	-	CASRLGQVWHGYTF	TGTGCCAGCAGGCTTGGACAGGTCTGGCATGGCTACACCTTC
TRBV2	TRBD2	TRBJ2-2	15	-	CASRAASGVTGELFF	TGTGCCAGCAGGGCAGCTAGCGGGGTCACCGGGGAGCTGTTTTTT
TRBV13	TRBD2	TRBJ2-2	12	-	CASSQTSGVAFF	TGTGCCAGCAGCCAGACTAGCGGGGTCGCTTTTTTT
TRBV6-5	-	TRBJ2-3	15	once	CASSYSHAYTDTQYF	TGTGCCAGCAGTTACTCACACGCATACACAGATACGCAGTATTTT
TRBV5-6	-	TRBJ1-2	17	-	CASSLDRGIPGIYGYTF	TGTGCCAGCAGCTTGGACAGAGGGATCCCCGGAATCTATGGCTACACCTTC
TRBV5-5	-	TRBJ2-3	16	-	CASSFVREGSTDTQYF	TGTGCCAGCAGCTTTGTCAGGGAAGGGAGCACAGATACGCAGTATTTT
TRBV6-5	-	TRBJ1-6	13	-	CASSPRGGEPLHF	TGTGCCAGCAGTCCCCGTGGGGGGGAGCCCCTCCACTTT
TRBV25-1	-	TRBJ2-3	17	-	CASSELGALSSTDTQYF	TGTGCCAGCAGTGAGCTAGGGGCCCTATCTAGCACAGATACGCAGTATTTT
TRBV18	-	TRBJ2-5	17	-	CASSSQEVAGEEETQYF	TGTGCCAGCTCATCCCAAGAGGTGGCAGGGGAAGAAGAGACCCAGTACTTC
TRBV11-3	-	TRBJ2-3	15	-	CASSQPTGGTDTQYF	TGTGCCAGCAGCCAACCAACCGGGGGCACAGATACGCAGTATTTT
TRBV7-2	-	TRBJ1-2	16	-	CASSLAVRGYTGGYTF	TGTGCCAGCAGCTTAGCAGTCCGGGGTTACACGGGAGGCTACACCTTC
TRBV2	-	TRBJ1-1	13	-	CASRRTENTEAFF	TGTGCCAGCAGGCGGACAGAAAACACTGAAGCTTTCTTT
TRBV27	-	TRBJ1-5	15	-	CASSLNWASNQPQHF	TGTGCCAGCAGTTTGAATTGGGCCAGTAATCAGCCCCAGCATTTT
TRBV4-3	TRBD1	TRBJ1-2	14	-	CASSPQGENSGYTF	TGCGCCAGCAGCCCACAGGGGGAAAACTCTGGCTACACCTTC
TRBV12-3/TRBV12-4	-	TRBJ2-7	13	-	CASSSTGLDEQYF	TGTGCCAGCAGTTCGACAGGTCTCGACGAGCAGTACTTC
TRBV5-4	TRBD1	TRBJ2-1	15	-	CASRPTGDSYNEQFF	TGTGCCAGCAGACCCACAGGGGACTCCTACAATGAGCAGTTCTTC
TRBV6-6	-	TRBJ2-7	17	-	CASSQPLGTRATYEQYF	TGTGCCAGCAGTCAGCCTCTCGGCACGAGGGCAACCTACGAGCAGTACTTC
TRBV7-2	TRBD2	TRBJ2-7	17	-	CASSLSGLAGDPYEQYF	TGTGCCAGCAGCTTATCTGGACTAGCGGGGGACCCCTACGAGCAGTACTTC
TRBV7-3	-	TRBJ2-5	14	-	CASSLWQAFRTGYF	TGTGCCAGCAGCTTATGGCAGGCATTCAGAACCGGGTACTTC
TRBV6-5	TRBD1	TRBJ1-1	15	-	CASTAPGQVNTEAFF	TGTGCCAGCACGGCTCCGGGACAGGTGAACACTGAAGCTTTCTTT